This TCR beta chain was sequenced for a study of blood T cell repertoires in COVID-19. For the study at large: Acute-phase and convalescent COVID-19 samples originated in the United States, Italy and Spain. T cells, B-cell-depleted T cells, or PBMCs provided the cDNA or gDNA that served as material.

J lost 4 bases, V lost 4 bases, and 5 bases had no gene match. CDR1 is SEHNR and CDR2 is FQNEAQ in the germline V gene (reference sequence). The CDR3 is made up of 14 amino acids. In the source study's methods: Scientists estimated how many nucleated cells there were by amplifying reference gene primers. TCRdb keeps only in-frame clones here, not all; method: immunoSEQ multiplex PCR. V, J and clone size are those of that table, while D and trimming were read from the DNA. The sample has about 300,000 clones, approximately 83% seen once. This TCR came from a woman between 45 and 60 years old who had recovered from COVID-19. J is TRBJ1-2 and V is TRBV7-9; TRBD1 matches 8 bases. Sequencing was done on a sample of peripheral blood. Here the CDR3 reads CASSSLTGGYGYTF. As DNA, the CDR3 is TGTGCCAGCAGCTCTTTAACAGGGGGCTATGGCTACACCTTC.